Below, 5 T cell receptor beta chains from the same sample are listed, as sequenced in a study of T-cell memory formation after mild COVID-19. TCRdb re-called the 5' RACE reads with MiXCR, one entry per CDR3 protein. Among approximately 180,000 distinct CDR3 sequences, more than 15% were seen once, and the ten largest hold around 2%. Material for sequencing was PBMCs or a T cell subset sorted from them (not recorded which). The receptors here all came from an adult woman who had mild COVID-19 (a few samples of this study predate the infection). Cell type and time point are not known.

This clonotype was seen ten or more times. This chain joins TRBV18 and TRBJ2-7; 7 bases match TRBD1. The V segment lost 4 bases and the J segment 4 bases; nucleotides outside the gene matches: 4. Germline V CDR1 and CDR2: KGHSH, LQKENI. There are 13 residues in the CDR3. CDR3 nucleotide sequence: TGTGCCAGCTCACGAGGGACAGCTTACGAGCAGTACTTC. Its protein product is CASSRGTAYEQYF. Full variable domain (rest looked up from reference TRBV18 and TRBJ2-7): NAGVMQNPRHLVRRRGQEARLRCSPMKGHSHVYWYRQLPEEGLKFMVYLQKENIIDESGMPKERFSAEFPKEGPSILRIQQVVRGDSAAYFCASSRGTAYEQYFGPGTRLTVT.

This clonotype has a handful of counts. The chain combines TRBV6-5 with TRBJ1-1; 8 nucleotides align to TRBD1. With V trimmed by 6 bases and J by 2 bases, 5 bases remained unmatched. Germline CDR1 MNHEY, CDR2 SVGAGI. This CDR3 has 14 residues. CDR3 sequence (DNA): TGTGCCAGCAGACCTGACAGGGGAAACACTGAAGCTTTCTTT. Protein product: CASRPDRGNTEAFF.

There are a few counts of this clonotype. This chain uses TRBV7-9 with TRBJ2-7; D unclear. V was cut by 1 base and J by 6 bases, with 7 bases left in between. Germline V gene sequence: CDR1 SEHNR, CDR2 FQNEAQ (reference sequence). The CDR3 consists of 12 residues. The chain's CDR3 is CASSLVGPEQYF. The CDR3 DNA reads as TGTGCCAGCAGCTTAGTAGGTCCCGAGCAGTACTTC.

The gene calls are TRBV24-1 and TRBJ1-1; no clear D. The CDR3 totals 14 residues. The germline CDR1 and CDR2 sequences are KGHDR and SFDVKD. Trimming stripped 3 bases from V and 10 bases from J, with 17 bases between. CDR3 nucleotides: TGTGCCACCAGTGATCTAGGCCGCCAGGTAGCAGCTTTCTTT. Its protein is CATSDLGRQVAAFF.

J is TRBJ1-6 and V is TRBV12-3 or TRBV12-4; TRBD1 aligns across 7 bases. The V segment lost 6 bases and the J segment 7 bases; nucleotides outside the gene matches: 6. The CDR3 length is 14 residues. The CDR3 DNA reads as TGTGCCAGCAGGCTGACAGGGAAGAATTCACCCCTCCACTTT. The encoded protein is CASRLTGKNSPLHF.